Each of the 5 T cell receptor beta chains below was sequenced from the same sample in a study of blood T cell repertoires in COVID-19. The assay was immunoSEQ multiplex PCR, and TCRdb's table has in-frame clones only and misses some. Of some 220,000 clones listed, 83% were seen once; the top ten hold 0.95% to 1.5%. Sequenced: peripheral blood. The source is a woman aged 30 to 39 with COVID-19, enrolled during active disease.

V usage is TRBV19 and J usage is TRBJ2-5, with no clear D. Germline values: CDR1 LNHDA, CDR2 SQIVND (reference sequence). V was cut by 5 bases and J by 1 base, with 11 bases left in between. This CDR3 region has 14 residues. The CDR3 coding sequence is TGTGCCAGTAGTCGAACAGACATCCAAGAGACCCAGTACTTC. Translating gives CASSRTDIQETQYF. Full variable domain (missing parts from reference TRBV19 and TRBJ2-5): DGGITQSPKYLFRKEGQNVTLSCEQNLNHDAMYWYRQDPGQGLRLIYYSQIVNDFQKGDIAEGYSVSREKKESFPLTVTSAQKNPTAFYLCASSRTDIQETQYFGPGTRLLVL.

V is TRBV5-1 and J is TRBJ2-1; 10 nucleotides align to TRBD2. Unmatched junction bases numbered 5, after V lost 0 bases and J lost 5 bases. The CDR3 is 16 residues long. Germline V gene lookup returns CDR1 SGHRS and CDR2 YFSETQ. CDR3 loop: CASSLAGLANNNEQFF. The CDR3 DNA reads as TGCGCCAGCAGCTTGGCGGGACTAGCGAACAACAATGAGCAGTTCTTC. The full variable domain, rest sourced from reference TRBV5-1 and TRBJ2-1, is KAGVTQTPRYLIKTRGQQVTLSCSPISGHRSVSWYQQTPGQGLQFLFEYFSETQRNKGNFPGRFSGRQFSNSRSEMNVSTLELGDSALYLCASSLAGLANNNEQFFGPGTRLTVL.

A few counts support this clone. V gene TRBV9 combines with J gene TRBJ1-3; D might be TRBD1 (6 bases). Trimming stripped 2 bases from V and 0 bases from J, with 12 bases between. This CDR3 is 16 amino acids long. CDR1 is SGDLS, CDR2 YYNGEE, per germline. CDR3 sequence (DNA): TGTGCCAGCAGCGTCCGCGGACAGTCCTCTGGAAACACCATATATTTT. Its protein product is CASSVRGQSSGNTIYF.

The chain joins TRBV7-9 to TRBJ2-1; 10 nucleotides align to TRBD2. Germline values: CDR1 SEHNR, CDR2 FQNEAQ (reference sequence). CDR3 length: 16 amino acids. V was clipped by 1 base and J by 7 bases; unmatched bases: 7. CDR3 sequence reads: CASSLGLAGVYNEQFF. The CDR3 nucleotides are TGTGCCAGCAGCTTAGGGCTAGCGGGAGTGTATAATGAGCAGTTCTTC. The whole variable domain, remainder taken from reference TRBV7-9 and TRBJ2-1, is DTGVSQNPRHKITKRGQNVTFRCDPISEHNRLYWYRQTLGQGPEFLTYFQNEAQLEKSRLLSDRFSAERPKGSFSTLEIQRTEQGDSAMYLCASSLGLAGVYNEQFFGPGTRLTVL.

The chain joins TRBV6-5 to TRBJ2-6, with 8 bases fitting TRBD2. The CDR3 contains 16 residues. Germline V gene data show CDR1 as MNHEY and CDR2 as SVGAGI. J gave up 3 bases and V 2 bases, and 3 bases lay outside the gene matches. The CDR3 region has the DNA TGTGCCAGCAGTTACAGCGGGGGCGGTGGGGCCAACGTCCTGACTTTC. Translated: CASSYSGGGGANVLTF.